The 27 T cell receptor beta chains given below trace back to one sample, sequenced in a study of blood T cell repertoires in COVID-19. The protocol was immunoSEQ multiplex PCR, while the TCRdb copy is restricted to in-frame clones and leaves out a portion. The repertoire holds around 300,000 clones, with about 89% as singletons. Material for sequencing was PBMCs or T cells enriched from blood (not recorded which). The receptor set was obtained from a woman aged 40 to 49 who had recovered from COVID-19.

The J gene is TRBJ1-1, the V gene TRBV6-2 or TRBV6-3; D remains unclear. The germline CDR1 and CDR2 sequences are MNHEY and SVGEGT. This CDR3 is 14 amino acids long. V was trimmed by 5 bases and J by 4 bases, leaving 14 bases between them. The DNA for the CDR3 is TGTGCCAGCAGTACGGGCCTCGGAGGCACTGAAGCTTTCTTT. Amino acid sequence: CASSTGLGGTEAFF.

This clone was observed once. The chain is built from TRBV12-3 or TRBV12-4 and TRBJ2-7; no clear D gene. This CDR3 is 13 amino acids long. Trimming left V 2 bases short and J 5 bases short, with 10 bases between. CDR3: CASSLLDVDEQYF. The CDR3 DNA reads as TGTGCCAGCAGTTTACTAGATGTAGACGAGCAGTACTTC.

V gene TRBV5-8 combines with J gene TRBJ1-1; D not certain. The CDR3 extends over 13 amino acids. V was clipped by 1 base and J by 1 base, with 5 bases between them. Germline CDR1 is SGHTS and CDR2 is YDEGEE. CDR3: CASSLNRNTEAFF. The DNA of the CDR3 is TGTGCCAGCAGCTTGAACAGGAACACTGAAGCTTTCTTT.

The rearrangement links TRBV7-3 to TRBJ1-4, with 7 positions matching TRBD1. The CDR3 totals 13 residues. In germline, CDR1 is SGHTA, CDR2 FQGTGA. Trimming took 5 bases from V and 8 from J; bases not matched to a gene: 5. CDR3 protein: CASSKTTGEKLFF. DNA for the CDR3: TGTGCCAGCAGCAAAACGACAGGGGAAAAACTGTTTTTT. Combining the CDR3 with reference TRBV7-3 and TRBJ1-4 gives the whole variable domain GAGVSQTPSNKVTEKGKYVELRCDPISGHTALYWYRQSLGQGPEFLIYFQGTGAADDSGLPNDRFFAVRPEGSVSTLKIQRTERGDSAVYLCASSKTTGEKLFFGSGTQLSVL.

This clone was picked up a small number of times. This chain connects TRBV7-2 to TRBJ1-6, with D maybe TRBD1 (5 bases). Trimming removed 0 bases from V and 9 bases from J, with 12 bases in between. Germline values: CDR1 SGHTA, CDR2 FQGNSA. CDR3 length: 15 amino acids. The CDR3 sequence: CASSLARGGSSPLHF. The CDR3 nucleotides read TGTGCCAGCAGCTTAGCAAGGGGAGGGAGTTCACCCCTCCACTTT. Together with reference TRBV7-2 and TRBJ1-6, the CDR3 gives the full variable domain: GAGVSQSPSNKVTEKGKDVELRCDPISGHTALYWYRQSLGQGLEFLIYFQGNSAPDKSGLPSDRFSAERTGGSVSTLTIQRTQQEDSAVYLCASSLARGGSSPLHFGNGTRLTVT.

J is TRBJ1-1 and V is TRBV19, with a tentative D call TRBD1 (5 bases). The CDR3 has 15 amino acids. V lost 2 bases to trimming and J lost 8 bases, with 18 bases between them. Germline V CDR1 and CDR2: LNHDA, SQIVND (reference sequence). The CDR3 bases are TGTGCCAGTAGTATACCACAGGTGAGGTTATCCGAAGCTTTCTTT. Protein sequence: CASSIPQVRLSEAFF.

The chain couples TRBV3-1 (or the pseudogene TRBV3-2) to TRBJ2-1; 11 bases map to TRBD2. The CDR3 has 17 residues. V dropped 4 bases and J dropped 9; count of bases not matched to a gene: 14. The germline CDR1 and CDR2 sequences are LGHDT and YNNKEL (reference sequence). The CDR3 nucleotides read TGTGCCAGCAGCCCCCGGTTAGCGGGAGGGCGGGGTAGTGAGCAGTTCTTC. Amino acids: CASSPRLAGGRGSEQFF.

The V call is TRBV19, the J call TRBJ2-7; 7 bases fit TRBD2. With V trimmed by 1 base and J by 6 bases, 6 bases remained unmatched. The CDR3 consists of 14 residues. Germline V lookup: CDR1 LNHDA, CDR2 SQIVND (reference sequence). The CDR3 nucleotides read TGTGCCAGTAGTATAGGGCGGGGGTACGGCGAGCAGTACTTC. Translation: CASSIGRGYGEQYF.

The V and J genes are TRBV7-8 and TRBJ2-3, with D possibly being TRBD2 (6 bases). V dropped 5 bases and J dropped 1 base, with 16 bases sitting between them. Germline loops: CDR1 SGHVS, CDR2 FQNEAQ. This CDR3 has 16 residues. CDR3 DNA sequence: TGTGCCAGCAGCATCCGGGAGCCGGGGGGCACAGATACGCAGTATTTT. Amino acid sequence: CASSIREPGGTDTQYF.

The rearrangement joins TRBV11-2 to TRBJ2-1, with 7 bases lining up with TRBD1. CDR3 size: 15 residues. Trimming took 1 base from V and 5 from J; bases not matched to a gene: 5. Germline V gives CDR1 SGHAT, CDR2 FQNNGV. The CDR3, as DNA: TGTGCCAGCAGCTTAGTAGACAGGGTAAACAATGAGCAGTTCTTC. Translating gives CASSLVDRVNNEQFF.

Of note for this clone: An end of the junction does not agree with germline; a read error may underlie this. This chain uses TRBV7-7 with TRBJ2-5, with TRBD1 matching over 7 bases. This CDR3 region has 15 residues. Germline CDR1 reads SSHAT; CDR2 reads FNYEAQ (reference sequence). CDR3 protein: CASSRMTGRQETQYF. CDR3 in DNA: TGTGCTAGCAGCCGCATGACAGGGAGACAAGAGACCCAGTACTTC.

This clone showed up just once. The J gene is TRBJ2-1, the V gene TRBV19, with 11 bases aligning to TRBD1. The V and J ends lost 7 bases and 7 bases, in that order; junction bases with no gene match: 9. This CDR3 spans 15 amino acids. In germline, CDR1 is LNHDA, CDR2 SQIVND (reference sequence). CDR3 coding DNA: TGTGCCAGTACCTCCGGGACAGGGGGAGTGAATGAGCAGTTCTTC. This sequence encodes CASTSGTGGVNEQFF.

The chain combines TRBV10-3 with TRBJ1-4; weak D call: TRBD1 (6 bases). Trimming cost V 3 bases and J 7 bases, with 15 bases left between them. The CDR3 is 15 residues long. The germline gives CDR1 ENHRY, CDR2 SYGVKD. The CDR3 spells CAISDEGVLGEKLFF. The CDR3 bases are TGTGCCATCAGTGATGAGGGGGTATTAGGTGAAAAACTGTTTTTT.

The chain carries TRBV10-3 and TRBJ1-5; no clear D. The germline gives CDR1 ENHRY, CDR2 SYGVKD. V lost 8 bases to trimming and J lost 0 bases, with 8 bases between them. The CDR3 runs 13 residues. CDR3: CAIAVGSNQPQHF. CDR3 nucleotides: TGTGCCATCGCGGTAGGTAGCAATCAGCCCCAGCATTTT.

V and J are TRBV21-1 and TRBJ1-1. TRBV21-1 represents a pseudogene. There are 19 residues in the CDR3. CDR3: CASSKEEGRVYFDGTEAFF. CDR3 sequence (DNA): TGTGCCAGCAGCAAAGAGGAGGGCAGGGTTTACTTTGATGGCACTGAAGCTTTCTTT.

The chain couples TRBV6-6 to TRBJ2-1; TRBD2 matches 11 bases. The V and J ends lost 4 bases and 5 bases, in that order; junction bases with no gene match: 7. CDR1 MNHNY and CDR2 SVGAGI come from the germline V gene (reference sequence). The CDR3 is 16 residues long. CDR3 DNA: TGTGCCAGCAGTTCCCAACTAGCGGGAGATCACAATGAGCAGTTCTTC. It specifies CASSSQLAGDHNEQFF.

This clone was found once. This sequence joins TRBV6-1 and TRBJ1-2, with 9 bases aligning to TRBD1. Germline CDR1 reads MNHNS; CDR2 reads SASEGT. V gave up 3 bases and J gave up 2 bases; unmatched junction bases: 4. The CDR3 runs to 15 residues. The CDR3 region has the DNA TGTGCCAGCAGTGACGGGGGACAGGGCAACTATGGCTACACCTTC. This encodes CASSDGGQGNYGYTF.

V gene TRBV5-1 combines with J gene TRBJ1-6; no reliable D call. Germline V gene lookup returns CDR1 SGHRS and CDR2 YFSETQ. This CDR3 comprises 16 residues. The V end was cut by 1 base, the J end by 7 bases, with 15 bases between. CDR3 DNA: TGCGCCAGCAGCTTGTTATCCCGTTCGAGAAATTCACCCCTCCACTTT. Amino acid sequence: CASSLLSRSRNSPLHF. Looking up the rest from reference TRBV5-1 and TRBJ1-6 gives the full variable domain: KAGVTQTPRYLIKTRGQQVTLSCSPISGHRSVSWYQQTPGQGLQFLFEYFSETQRNKGNFPGRFSGRQFSNSRSEMNVSTLELGDSALYLCASSLLSRSRNSPLHFGNGTRLTVT.

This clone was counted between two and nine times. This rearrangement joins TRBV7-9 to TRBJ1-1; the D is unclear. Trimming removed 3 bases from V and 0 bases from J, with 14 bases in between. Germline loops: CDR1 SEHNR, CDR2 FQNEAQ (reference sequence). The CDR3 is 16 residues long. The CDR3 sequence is CASSFIEEELNTEAFF. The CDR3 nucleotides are TGTGCCAGCAGCTTCATAGAGGAGGAGCTGAACACTGAAGCTTTCTTT.

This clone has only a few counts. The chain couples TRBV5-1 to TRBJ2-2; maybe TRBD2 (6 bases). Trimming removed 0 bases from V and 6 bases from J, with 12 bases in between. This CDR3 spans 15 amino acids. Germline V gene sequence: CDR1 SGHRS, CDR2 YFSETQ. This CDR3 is CASSLGRGAAGELFF. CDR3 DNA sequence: TGCGCCAGCAGCTTGGGGAGGGGCGCAGCCGGGGAGCTGTTTTTT. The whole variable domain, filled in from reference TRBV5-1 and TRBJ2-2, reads KAGVTQTPRYLIKTRGQQVTLSCSPISGHRSVSWYQQTPGQGLQFLFEYFSETQRNKGNFPGRFSGRQFSNSRSEMNVSTLELGDSALYLCASSLGRGAAGELFFGEGSRLTVL.

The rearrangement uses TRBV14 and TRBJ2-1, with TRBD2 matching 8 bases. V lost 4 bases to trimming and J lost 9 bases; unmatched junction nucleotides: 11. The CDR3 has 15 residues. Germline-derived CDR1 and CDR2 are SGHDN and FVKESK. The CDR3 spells CASSLSGGRNSEQFF. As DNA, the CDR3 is TGTGCCAGCAGCCTCAGCGGGGGCCGCAATTCTGAGCAGTTCTTC.

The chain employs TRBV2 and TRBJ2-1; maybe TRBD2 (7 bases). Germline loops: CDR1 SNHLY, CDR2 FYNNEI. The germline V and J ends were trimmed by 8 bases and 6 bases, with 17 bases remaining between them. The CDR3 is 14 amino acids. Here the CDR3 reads CASAGTGGLNEQFF. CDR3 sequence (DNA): TGTGCCAGCGCTGGGACGGGGGGCCTCAATGAGCAGTTCTTC.

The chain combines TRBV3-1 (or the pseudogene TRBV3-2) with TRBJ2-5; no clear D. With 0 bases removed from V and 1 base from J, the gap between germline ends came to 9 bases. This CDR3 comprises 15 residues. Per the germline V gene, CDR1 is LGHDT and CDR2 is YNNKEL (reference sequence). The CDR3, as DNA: TGTGCCAGCAGCCAAGATGATGGCGGCCAAGAGACCCAGTACTTC. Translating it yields CASSQDDGGQETQYF.

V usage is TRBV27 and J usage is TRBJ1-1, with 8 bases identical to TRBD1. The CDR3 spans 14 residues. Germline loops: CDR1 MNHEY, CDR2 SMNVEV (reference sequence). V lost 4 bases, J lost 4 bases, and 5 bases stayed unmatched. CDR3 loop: CASSSLTGGTEAFF. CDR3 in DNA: TGTGCCAGCAGTTCCCTCACAGGGGGCACTGAAGCTTTCTTT.

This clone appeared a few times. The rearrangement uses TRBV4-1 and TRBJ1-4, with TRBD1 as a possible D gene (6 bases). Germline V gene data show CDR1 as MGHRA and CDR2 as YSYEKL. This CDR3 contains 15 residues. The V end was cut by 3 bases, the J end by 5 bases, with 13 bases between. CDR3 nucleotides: TGCGCCAGCAGCCACCCGGACAGCCGCAATGAAAAACTGTTTTTT. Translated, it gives CASSHPDSRNEKLFF.

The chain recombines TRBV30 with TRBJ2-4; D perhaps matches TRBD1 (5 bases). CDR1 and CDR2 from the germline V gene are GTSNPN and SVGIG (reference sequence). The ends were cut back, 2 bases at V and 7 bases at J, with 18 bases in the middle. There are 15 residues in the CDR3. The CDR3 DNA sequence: TGTGCCTGGAGTAAGGGGTCAACCCTTGCTAACATTCAGTACTTC. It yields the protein CAWSKGSTLANIQYF.

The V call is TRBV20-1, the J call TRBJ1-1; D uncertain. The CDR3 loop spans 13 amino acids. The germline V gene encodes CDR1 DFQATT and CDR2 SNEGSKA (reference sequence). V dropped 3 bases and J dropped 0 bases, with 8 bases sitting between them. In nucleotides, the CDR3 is TGCAGTGCTAGTCCTTCTATGAACACTGAAGCTTTCTTT. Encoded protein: CSASPSMNTEAFF.